This record concerns one T cell receptor (beta chain) sequence. There are a few counts of this clonotype. The antigen this receptor binds is unknown. Base-call qualities are not available, and no considerably larger clone is one nucleotide away. The library was made by 5' RACE. TCRbeta was amplified in two rounds of PCR using Phusion High-Fidelity polymerase, and the primers added sample-specific barcodes. Template-switch cDNA synthesis with SMARTScribe reverse transcriptase and a TRBC-specific primer was used to generate TCRbeta libraries. The barcoded samples were pooled and then prepared using the NEBNext Ultra DNA Library Prep Kit for Illumina. The libraries were sequenced on an Illumina MiSeq using the MiSeq reagent kit v2, 300 cycles. The study's own analysis went as follows. Jemultiplexer was used to demultiplex reads by barcode, and MiTCR with default parameters handled the alignment. VDJtools filtered out non-functional sequences; clonotypes were defined by amino acid sequence, with frequencies based on assigned sequence reads. Clonal space homeostasis binned clonotypes by frequency as over-represented (0.05-1), large, medium and small. TCRdb passed the public sequencing reads through fastp at Q25 and MiXCR, retaining productive beta sequences. Rows are combined by CDR3 protein, so each entry shows the most common genes and DNA. The V and J calls here are based on TCRdb, not the publication. The sample table shows 550 to 650 distinct CDR3 sequences, and around 27% are seen once. Roughly 29% of the sample is taken by the ten largest.

The data belong to a study of MAIT cells during Salmonella Paratyphi A infection (dated by TCRdb to 2016 to 2017). The study in broad terms: Adult volunteers aged 18 to 60 ingested a single dose of 1-5x10^3 CFU of S. Paratyphi A strain NVGH308. Diagnosed volunteers received ciprofloxacin 500 mg twice daily for 14 days starting at diagnosis. Overall study outcomes, separate from this receptor: MAIT TRBV usage was found to be oligoclonal, with TRBV20 and TRBV6 favoured, and appeared to be unchanged by infection. Diagnosed volunteers showed more expansion or contraction among top five MAIT clonotypes than healthy controls (approximately 0.53 versus 0.13), suggesting infection-driven repertoire reshaping. Space occupied by over-represented MAIT clonotypes fell significantly from baseline to mid-infection (around 0.17 to 0.091), with no significant post-infection difference. The availability of volunteer samples limited the sample sizes, but these sizes were considered adequate to detect differences between groups.

What the time point label conveys for this sample: mid-infection, around enteric fever diagnosis. Using flow cytometry, MAIT cells, defined as Valpha7.2+ CD161+ T cells, were identified and sorted. Circulating MAIT cell TCRbeta repertoires were profiled longitudinally in roughly six volunteers who developed enteric fever after controlled oral challenge with live Salmonella Paratyphi A. MAIT cell samples were contributed by each diagnosed volunteer at pre-infection, mid-infection and post-infection timepoints. A diagnosis of enteric fever was based on Paratyphi A bacteremia and/or a persistent fever above 38 degrees C that lasted longer than 12 hours. Challenged volunteers were diagnosed with infection between day 4 and day 7 after challenge. For RNA extraction, between about 4,500 and 10,000 MAIT cells per sample were sorted directly into RNAqueous-Micro lysis buffer. Lymphoprep gradient centrifugation was used to isolate peripheral blood mononuclear cells from blood samples and leukocyte cones. Cells were sorted on either a BD FACSAria Fusion or a BD FACSAria III sorter.

The CDR3 contains 15 residues, cysteine and phenylalanine counted. Solely the CDR3 DNA is kept, with 45 bases framed from the first base. The V end loses 5 bases and the J end loses 7 bases, and a stretch of 15 bases separates them. CDR1 is given as MNHNY and CDR2 as SVGAGI, both from the germline V gene (reference sequence). The rearrangement joined TRBV6-6 to TRBJ1-6; a tentative D match to TRBD1 spans 6 bases. This receptor was identified in a person between 18 and 69 years old who was deliberately infected with Salmonella Paratyphi A in a paratyphoid fever challenge study. Sequencing was performed on MAIT cells from blood, taken at the middle sampling point of the challenge study. The nucleotide sequence is given as TGTGCCAGCAGTAGCCAAAGACAGGCGAATTCACCCCTCCACTTT. Protein translation: CASSSQRQANSPLHF.